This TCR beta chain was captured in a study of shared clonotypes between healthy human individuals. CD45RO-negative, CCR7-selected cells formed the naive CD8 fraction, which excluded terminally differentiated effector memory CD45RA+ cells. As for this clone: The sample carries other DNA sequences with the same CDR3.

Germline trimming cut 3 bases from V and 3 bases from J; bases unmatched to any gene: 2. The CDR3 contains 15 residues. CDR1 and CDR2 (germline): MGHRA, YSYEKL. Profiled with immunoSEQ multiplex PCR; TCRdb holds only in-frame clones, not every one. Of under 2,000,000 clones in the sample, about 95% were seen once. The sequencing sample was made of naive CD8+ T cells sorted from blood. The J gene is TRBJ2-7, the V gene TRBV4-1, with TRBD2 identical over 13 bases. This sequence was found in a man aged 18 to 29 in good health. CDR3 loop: CASSHRLAGGYEQYF. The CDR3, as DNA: TGCGCCAGCAGCCATCGACTAGCGGGAGGCTACGAGCAGTACTTC.